This note documents a single T cell receptor beta chain sequence. The ends lost 5 bases at V and 8 bases at J; junction bases unmatched: 11. CDR3 size: 14 residues. Germline CDR1 and CDR2: ENHRY and SYGVKD. Clones were read by immunoSEQ multiplex PCR, and TCRdb kept only the in-frame ones, dropping some. The repertoire includes approximately 160,000 clones, 75% to 90% of them detected once, and nearly 4.5% sits in the top ten. These data are taken from a study of blood T cell repertoires in COVID-19. Input material: PBMCs or T cells enriched from blood (not recorded which). This sequence originates from a woman aged 45-59 years who had recovered from COVID-19. This sequence joins TRBV10-3 and TRBJ1-1; TRBD1 matches 7 bases. As DNA, the CDR3 is TGTGCCATCAGTCCGCAGGGGGACATAGGAGAAGCTTTCTTT. Protein sequence: CAISPQGDIGEAFF.